This TCR beta chain is from a study of cytomegalovirus exposure and HLA in healthy donors (dated by TCRdb to about 2017). For context, the study as a whole: An earlier analysis of some 600 of the donors reported around 280 Gb of sequence data and about 120 million unique TCR beta sequences obtained from around 170 million T cells. An early release covering roughly 600 HLA-typed donors comprised 250 to 350 gigabases of sequencing data and tens of millions of unique TCR sequences. Of the 350 to 450 genotyped donors, less than 85% were placed in the genetic ancestry cluster associated with self-reported Caucasian donors. The aim of the study was to test whether cataloging public T cell receptors could identify signatures of past pathogen exposure. The T cell repertoires of 550 to 850 subjects were profiled by immunosequencing and related to cytomegalovirus serostatus. In addition to the first cohort of 666 subjects, a separate validation cohort of 120 different subjects was used. To predict cytomegalovirus infection status, the study combined high-throughput TCR immunosequencing, statistical association of individual TCRs with disease status, and machine learning. In a later analysis, previously published TCR beta repertoires from hundreds of donors were re-analyzed and high-resolution HLA genotyping was added so that TCR occurrence patterns could be studied. Rather than drawing on any new phenotypic data, the later analysis identified candidate immune exposures from TCR beta sequences and the way those sequences occurred across donors. An earlier analysis of fewer than 750 of the donors used high-throughput TCR beta sequencing to judge whether each TCR beta V gene segment behaved as functional or pseudogenic. Donor age, sex, ethnicity and CMV serostatus were compiled alongside the repertoire data. A later genetic analysis used genome-wide SNP genotypes for about 55% of the 666 donors, treating that subset as a discovery cohort. All discovery cohort repertoires had been generated using a single sequencing platform. Both class I and class II loci were covered by HLA typing, at four-digit resolution. The number of typed donors differed by locus: about 620-640 for A, B, C, DRB1 and DQB1; some 500 for DQA1; some 610 for DPA1; and about 470 for DPB1. About five DR-DQ haplotypes were handled as single units for association and clustering because linkage in the cohort was strong. Among 350 to 400 genotyped donors of the cohort, an average of about 240,000 unique TCR beta nucleotide sequences were sequenced per donor, about a sixth of them non-productive. General conclusions and limits of the study: A further reported finding was that TCR beta sequences accurately predicted the HLA-A and HLA-B alleles for most subjects in the first cohort. A few of the identified cytomegalovirus-associated TCR beta chains were confirmed in vitro to be specific for cytomegalovirus antigens. Because some donors lacked HLA typing at each locus, the association tests relied only on the typed subset. CMV serostatus was the only immune exposure information available for the cohort. In this cohort, only TCR beta chains were sequenced, and detectable features were limited by the absence of alpha or paired-chain data. The study listed over 150 TCR beta chains as associated with cytomegalovirus. When HLA alleles, especially DR and DQ, strongly co-occurred, attributing TCR associations to individual alleles was difficult. Correlated functional status among segregating V segments might reflect linkage disequilibrium, but an unknown experimental factor could not be ruled out. In a later analysis, the rate of TCR association differed among HLA loci, with DRB1 alleles having the most associated TCRs and HLA-C alleles having the fewest. Most CMV-associated TCR beta chains appeared to be HLA-restricted in a later analysis, and the HLA associations seemed to be driven largely by CMV exposure. Presence/absence analyses assumed roughly uniform sequencing depth across donors, an assumption that may not hold. Because the 87-base-pair reads could not distinguish some IMGT-functional V segments, including TRBV6-2 and TRBV6-3, those segments were excluded. Several of the top co-occurrence clusters appeared to be linked to parvovirus B19, influenza, CMV and Epstein-Barr virus, according to a later analysis. Broadly in line with IMGT annotations, most TCR beta V segments showed up in productive rearrangements about 87% or about 30% of the time in an earlier analysis of approximately 640 of the donors. According to the authors, the approach could potentially be generalized to other disease states and immunological phenotypes. A later analysis associated roughly 17,000 TCR beta sequences with specific HLA alleles at a false discovery rate of 0.05. Across donors, most TCR sequences were observed very rarely, whereas some public TCRs were present in many individuals. Compared with the 666-donor mean, donors in an Asian-associated ancestry cluster had fewer N-insertions in productive TCRs, according to a later genetic analysis. Roughly 15 rarely observed V segments, including chromosome 9 orphons, were excluded from the earlier analysis of just under 600 of the donors because counts were too low. A group of highly shared sequence variants was considered likely to be a technical artifact of the sequencing pipeline. In a later analysis, HLA-associated TCR beta chains showed more clonal expansion and lower generation probabilities than non-associated chains that were equally common. An association between a missense DCLRE1C variant and V-gene and J-gene trimming of TCR beta chains was found in a later genetic analysis and replicated in an independent cohort. The classifier was reported to diagnose cytomegalovirus status with high specificity and sensitivity in both the original and validation cohorts.

Library preparation was by the immunoSEQ multiplex PCR assay. The multiplex PCR relied on a mix of 60 forward primers for TCR Vbeta segments and 13 reverse primers for TCR Jbeta segments. A multiplex PCR assay on genomic DNA amplified the CDR3 region of rearranged TCR beta genes. Amplified TCR beta libraries were sequenced as 87-base-pair reads on the Illumina HiSeq System. The original pipeline was this. A later analysis counted about 76 million unique TCR beta chains across the 700 or so repertoires, and around 9.9 million of these chains were shared by at least two donors. Raw reads were error-corrected and collapsed into unique sequences by a nearest-neighbor algorithm in which closely related sequences were merged to remove PCR and sequencing errors. Alignment of CDR3 sequences to IMGT reference sequences was used to assign V, D and J gene segments. For a sequence to be retained, a match of at least six nucleotides was required to both a V gene segment and a J gene segment. A rearrangement was called productive if the CDR3 had no stop codons and remained in frame with V and J, and every other rearrangement was called non-productive. Following IMGT convention, CDR3 was defined as the stretch from the second conserved V-encoded cysteine up to the conserved J-encoded phenylalanine. The earlier analysis of 587 of the donors excluded sequences that lacked an unambiguous match to a single V gene segment. An earlier analysis of roughly 590 of the donors called V segments functional above 56.7% productive rearrangements and segregating when the between-donor standard deviation exceeded 5%. A statistical classification framework was developed to diagnose cytomegalovirus status using the catalog of TCR beta chain sequences. A later analysis assigned V and J genes by comparing TCR nucleotide sequences with IMGT/GENE-DB human TR gene sequences. A later analysis assigned CDR3 sequences and most-parsimonious VDJ recombination scenarios with the TCRdist pipeline. In a later analysis, every TCR beta chain was defined by the combination of its CDR3 amino acid sequence and its V-gene family, and reads without a unique V-gene family were dropped. As a way to deal with suspected cross-contamination and a sequencing artifact, a later analysis dropped nearly 600 nucleotide sequences that were highly shared and had low generation probability. In a later analysis, a clonal expansion index for each public chain was calculated from normalized within-repertoire ranks of inferred template counts. A later analysis computed generation probabilities with a VDJ recombination model fitted to out-of-frame rearrangements, and checked the results against IGoR. In a later analysis, TCR-TCR, TCR-HLA and TCR-CMV co-occurrence was scored with hypergeometric tests, and a repertoire-size bias correction was applied to TCR pairs. In a later analysis, false discovery rates were estimated by permuting HLA or CMV assignments 20 times. In a later analysis, co-occurring TCRs were grouped using DBSCAN, and TCRdist sequence similarity was added for clustering within HLA-allele-positive subsets. For co-occurrence clustering, repertoires with fewer than 30,000 or more than 120,000 public chains were excluded, along with a handful of repertoires with anomalous nucleotide sharing. TCRdb holds this immuneACCESS table with in-frame rearrangements only. Some clones are missing; in checked studies, unresolved V genes explain under half, and the rest has no known cause. Clone size and the V and J calls come from that table; the DNA yielded D and trimming. The sample table records 120,000 or so clones; 66% of these occur just once. The top ten constitute more than 1.5% of the sample.

In total, 630 or so healthy bone marrow donors made up the cohort. All cohort members were sampled while nominally healthy, although unrecorded immune exposures were likely present. The donor tested CMV seronegative and was one of the 352 seronegative cohort members. Each donor provided a peripheral blood sample, and peripheral blood mononuclear cells were used for TCR beta sequencing. The Qiagen DNeasy Blood Extraction Kit was used to extract genomic DNA from the blood cell samples. CDR1 and CDR2, looked up from the germline V gene (reference sequence), are GTSNPN and SVGIG. The cysteine opens and the phenylalanine closes a CDR3 of 14 amino acids. Solely the CDR3 DNA is kept, with 42 bases framed from the first base. A distance of 12 bases separates the germline ends of V and J, which lose 4 bases and 0 bases respectively. Comments on this clone: Its antigen remains undetermined. No clone much larger than this one lies a single base away; base qualities are absent.

This clonotype originated in a man aged 18 to 29 in good health and CMV-seronegative. Material: PBMCs. The V and J genes are TRBV30 and TRBJ1-2; the D gene lacks a confident call. The nucleotide sequence is given as TGTGCCTGGACCCTAGGAAGCGCTAACTATGGCTACACCTTC. Its product reads: CAWTLGSANYGYTF.